The 21 T cell receptor beta chains listed next were all sequenced from one sample in a study of vaccination and CD4 T cells after COVID-19. Their cognate antigens are unknown. This sample's treatment: approximately 10-day PBMC culture with coronavirus spike peptide pools or control peptides (ViraFEST assay). CD4+ T cells that had been cultured provided DNA sequenced with the Oncomine TCR Beta short-read assay. TCRdb fed the PCR reads into MiXCR, producing one record per CDR3 protein. The profile shows about 16,000 distinct CDR3 sequences, approximately 57% of them singletons. Sequenced material: CD4+ T cells from blood, cultured in vitro. These receptors originate from a human donor who had recovered from COVID-19.

The V gene is TRBV10-1, the J gene TRBJ1-6; 7 bases map to TRBD1. The CDR3 runs to 13 residues. Germline trimming cut 7 bases from V and 7 bases from J; bases unmatched to any gene: 4. The germline V gene has CDR1 WNHNN and CDR2 SYGVQD (reference sequence). The CDR3 DNA reads as TGCGCCAGCAACTGGGACAGCAATTCACCCCTCCACTTT. Its translation: CASNWDSNSPLHF.

The rearrangement links TRBV20-1 to TRBJ2-1; D is undetermined. The CDR3 covers 15 residues. V was trimmed by 0 bases and J by 9 bases, leaving 18 bases between them. CDR1 is DFQATT, CDR2 SNEGSKA, per germline (reference sequence). The CDR3 sequence: CSAREWSLNLREQFF. In DNA form, the CDR3 reads TGCAGTGCTAGAGAATGGTCTCTCAACCTCCGTGAGCAGTTCTTC.

For this clonotype: One end of the junction fails to match germline, which may point to a read error. The chain joins TRBV7-3 to TRBJ1-1; 11 nucleotides line up with TRBD1. The CDR3 loop spans 14 amino acids. Germline V lookup: CDR1 SGHTA, CDR2 FQGTGA. CDR3 loop: CASSSLGQGAQRIF. For the CDR3, the DNA is TGTGCCAGCAGCTCCCTTGGACAGGGGGCACAGAGAATCTTT.

The rearrangement uses TRBV18 and TRBJ1-2, with D uncertain. The CDR3 totals 15 residues. V dropped 1 base and J dropped 4 bases, with 13 bases sitting between them. The V gene's germline CDR1 is KGHSH and CDR2 LQKENI. The CDR3 DNA is TGTGCCAGCTCACCACAGACTCCCTTGACCTATGGCTACACCTTC. Protein: CASSPQTPLTYGYTF.

The V and J genes are TRBV10-2 and TRBJ2-3; D is possibly TRBD1 or TRBD2 (5 bases each). Germline loops: CDR1 WSHSY, CDR2 SAAADI. Trimming took off 9 bases at V and 5 bases at J, with 18 bases between the two ends. This CDR3 contains 14 residues. DNA of the CDR3: TGCGCCAGTAAGCTTCAGGGAGCTGGAGATACGCAGTATTTT. This gives the protein CASKLQGAGDTQYF.

By sample fraction, this clonotype is medium-sized. This chain connects TRBV10-1 to TRBJ2-1, with a possible D match to TRBD2 (6 bases). Germline CDR1 reads WNHNN; CDR2 reads SYGVQD (reference sequence). V was pared by 10 bases and J by 0 bases, with 16 bases between. The CDR3 runs to 15 residues. Written as DNA, the CDR3 is TGCGCCACCCCTAGGGACGGGAGCTCCTACAATGAGCAGTTCTTC. Translation gives CATPRDGSSYNEQFF.

This rearrangement joins TRBV10-1 to TRBJ1-4; TRBD1 might be the D (5 bases). Per germline, CDR1 WNHNN and CDR2 SYGVQD (reference sequence). CDR3 size: 13 residues. Deletions cut 4 bases from V and 4 bases from J, with 7 bases between. The CDR3 sequence is CASSAGLNEKLFF. CDR3 coding DNA: TGCGCCAGCAGTGCGGGACTTAATGAAAAACTGTTTTTT.

The rearrangement uses TRBV7-9 and TRBJ2-7, with 9 bases lining up with TRBD2. The CDR3 covers 14 residues. Looked up from germline, CDR1 is SEHNR and CDR2 is FQNEAQ (reference sequence). V shed 6 bases and J 3 bases; nucleotides not matched to a gene: 6. The CDR3 region is CASRIAGEDYEQYF. Written as DNA, the CDR3 is TGTGCCAGCAGGATAGCGGGAGAGGACTACGAGCAGTACTTC.

The chain couples TRBV20-1 to TRBJ2-7; TRBD2 matches at 9 bases. V trimming: 6 bases; J trimming: 0 bases; junction bases outside the gene matches: 15. Germline V gene data show CDR1 as DFQATT and CDR2 as SNEGSKA (reference sequence). The CDR3 consists of 17 residues. The CDR3 loop reads CSALGPGLADGSYEQYF. The CDR3 DNA reads as TGCAGTGCCCTGGGCCCGGGACTAGCTGACGGCTCCTACGAGCAGTACTTC.

This clonotype occurred a few times. No DNA is shown, since the ends of the CDR3 on it are uncertain; the CDR3 is the one TCRdb lists. The genes are TRBV6-1 and TRBJ1-1; TRBD1 is the table's D call, not checked against the DNA. The CDR3 length equals 16 residues, ends included. The germline CDR1 and CDR2 sequences are MNHNS and SASEGT. This CDR3 is CASSDFRGGALESAFF.

V gene TRBV21-1 combines with J gene TRBJ2-7. TRBV21-1 is a pseudogene segment. The CDR3 has 12 residues. CDR3 coding DNA: TGTGCCAGCAGCAAAGTTCACGGCGAGCAGTACTTC. The encoded protein is CASSKVHGEQYF.

The sample holds a few counts of this clonotype. The chain combines TRBV7-9 with TRBJ2-5; 9 nucleotides match TRBD1. This CDR3 contains 14 residues. J gave up 3 bases and V 6 bases, and 5 bases lay outside the gene matches. Germline assignment: CDR1 SEHNR and CDR2 FQNEAQ (reference sequence). CDR3 in amino acids: CASRPWTGEETQYF. The CDR3 bases are TGTGCCAGCAGACCCTGGACAGGGGAAGAGACCCAGTACTTC.

The V call is TRBV10-3, the J call TRBJ1-1, with 10 positions matching TRBD1. Per the germline V gene, CDR1 is ENHRY and CDR2 is SYGVKD. The V segment lost 6 bases and the J segment 4 bases; nucleotides outside the gene matches: 8. This CDR3 contains 15 residues. CDR3 residues: CAIRKDRGPSTEAFF. DNA of the CDR3: TGTGCCATCAGGAAAGACAGGGGGCCTTCCACTGAAGCTTTCTTT.

This clonotype was counted once. V and J are TRBV7-2 and TRBJ1-1; D may be TRBD1 (6 bases). In germline, CDR1 is SGHTA, CDR2 FQGNSA. Trimming cost V 6 bases and J 5 bases, with 16 bases left between them. The CDR3 is 14 residues long. As DNA, the CDR3 is TGTGCCAGCAGACACCGGACAGCCGAGACTGAAGCTTTCTTT. This codes for CASRHRTAETEAFF.

This chain uses TRBV6-5 with TRBJ2-3; a weak D match, TRBD1 (6 bases). CDR1 and CDR2 (germline): MNHEY, SVGAGI. The CDR3 loop spans 14 amino acids. V was cut by 4 bases and J by 3 bases, with 11 bases left in between. In nucleotides, the CDR3 is TGTGCCAGCAGTTCCCCCGACAGGACAGATACGCAGTATTTT. Residues: CASSSPDRTDTQYF.

The chain joins TRBV21-1 to TRBJ2-1; the tabulated D call, TRBD2, remains unverified against the DNA. TRBV21-1 is a recognized pseudogene. The CDR3 runs to 20 residues. CDR3 loop: CASSKGVDGCSGSGYNEQFF. CDR3 sequence (DNA): TGTGCCAGCAGCAAAGGGGTTGATGGTTGTAGCGGGAGTGGGTACAATGAGCAGTTCTTC.

The table lists this clonotype with a few counts. The chain joins TRBV24-1 to TRBJ2-2, with a weak D call TRBD2 (5 bases). Germline lookup yields CDR1 KGHDR and CDR2 SFDVKD. The CDR3 loop spans 16 amino acids. Trimming cost V 4 bases and J 0 bases, with 11 bases left between them. CDR3 loop: CATSDPRGTNTGELFF. In DNA form, the CDR3 reads TGTGCCACCAGTGACCCTCGGGGAACGAACACCGGGGAGCTGTTTTTT.

The chain is built from TRBV18 and TRBJ1-1; a weak D match, TRBD1 (6 bases). The CDR3 loop spans 14 amino acids. Trimming removed 6 bases from V and 2 bases from J, with 13 bases in between. CDR1 and CDR2 from the germline V gene are KGHSH and LQKENI. As DNA, the CDR3 is TGTGCCAGCTCCCGGGGACAAGGTAACACTGAAGCTTTCTTT. It encodes CASSRGQGNTEAFF.

This clonotype came up once. The J gene is TRBJ2-7, the V gene TRBV6-1, with 7 bases that match TRBD2. J gave up 3 bases and V 2 bases, and 7 bases lay outside the gene matches. Per the germline V gene, CDR1 is MNHNS and CDR2 is SASEGT. This CDR3 has 15 amino acids. CDR3 protein: CASSERWGGNYEQYF. CDR3 coding DNA: TGTGCCAGCAGTGAAAGGTGGGGAGGGAACTACGAGCAGTACTTC.

This clonotype has just a few counts. The rearrangement uses TRBV15 and TRBJ2-1; D gene unclear. The CDR3 spans 13 residues. V lost 6 bases to trimming and J lost 9 bases, with 15 bases between them. CDR1 LNHNV and CDR2 YYDKDF come from the germline V gene (reference sequence). The CDR3 nucleotides read TGTGCCACCAGTTTGAGTGCGTCGGGTGAGCAGTTCTTC. Its translation: CATSLSASGEQFF. The full variable domain, rest sourced from reference TRBV15 and TRBJ2-1, is DAMVIQNPRYQVTQFGKPVTLSCSQTLNHNVMYWYQQKSSQAPKLLFHYYDKDFNNEADTPDNFQSRRPNTSFCFLDIRSPGLGDTAMYLCATSLSASGEQFFGPGTRLTVL.

This clonotype was observed a handful of times. V usage is TRBV19 and J usage is TRBJ1-5; no definite D call. The CDR3 has 14 amino acids. Germline CDR1 is LNHDA and CDR2 is SQIVND (reference sequence). V shed 9 bases and J shed 0 bases, with 12 bases lying between them. The CDR3 is CASRRGTSNQPQHF. The CDR3 coding sequence is TGTGCCAGCCGACGGGGAACTAGCAATCAGCCCCAGCATTTT.